What follows are 20 T cell receptor beta chains derived from one specimen sequenced in a study of shared T cell receptors in the human thymus. Profiled with immunoSEQ multiplex PCR; TCRdb holds only in-frame clones, not every one. Here the sample spans 630,000 or so clones, about 87% being singletons. In addition, the sample was reused for a study of human thymus T cells.

The material sequenced was thymocytes. The receptor set was obtained from a boy younger than two with a congenital heart defect.

The chain combines TRBV6-1 with TRBJ1-2, with 10 positions matching TRBD1. Germline CDR1 and CDR2: MNHNS and SASEGT. V lost 3 bases to trimming and J lost 5 bases; unmatched junction nucleotides: 3. The CDR3 length is 14 residues. CDR3 sequence (DNA): TGTGCCAGCAGTGAGTGGGACAGGGGATATGGCTACACCTTC. Protein: CASSEWDRGYGYTF.

The chain couples TRBV4-3 to TRBJ2-2, with 10 bases fitting TRBD1. J lost 4 bases, V lost 1 base, and 6 bases had no gene match. CDR1 and CDR2 from the germline V gene are LGHNA and YSLEER. This CDR3 is 17 amino acids long. CDR3 protein: CASSQASGTGVTGELFF. The CDR3, as DNA: TGCGCCAGCAGCCAAGCCTCCGGGACAGGGGTCACCGGGGAGCTGTTTTTT.

This rearrangement joins TRBV10-1 to TRBJ2-1, with D tentatively TRBD2 (5 bases). CDR1 is WNHNN and CDR2 is SYGVQD in the germline V gene (reference sequence). The CDR3 is 13 residues long. V lost 4 bases and J lost 8, with 12 bases in between. CDR3 in DNA: TGCGCCAGCAGTGTTGACCCGAGGGATGAGCAGTTCTTC. Its protein is CASSVDPRDEQFF.

The chain recombines TRBV28 with TRBJ1-1; no clear D gene. Germline V gene lookup returns CDR1 MDHEN and CDR2 SYDVKM. V lost 2 bases and J 0 bases, leaving 4 bases between the germline ends. The CDR3 loop spans 13 amino acids. The DNA for the CDR3 is TGTGCCAGCAGTTTAGCAGTGAACACTGAAGCTTTCTTT. This gives the protein CASSLAVNTEAFF.

This chain links TRBV7-6 with TRBJ2-7; D may be TRBD2 (5 bases). This CDR3 comprises 15 residues. Trimming stripped 2 bases from V and 0 bases from J, with 11 bases between. Germline V gene data show CDR1 as SGHVS and CDR2 as FNYEAQ. CDR3 region: CASSLREEGSYEQYF. The CDR3 DNA sequence: TGTGCCAGCAGCTTACGGGAAGAGGGCTCCTACGAGCAGTACTTC.

The V call is TRBV5-1, the J call TRBJ1-2; D possibly corresponds to TRBD1 (6 bases). Trimming removed 4 bases at V and 7 bases at J, with 20 bases between. The V gene's germline CDR1 is SGHRS and CDR2 YFSETQ. The CDR3 runs 15 residues. CDR3 amino acids: CASSHLRGQRGGYTF. DNA for the CDR3: TGCGCCAGCAGCCATCTCAGGGGCCAGCGGGGTGGCTACACCTTC. Filled out from reference TRBV5-1 and TRBJ1-2, the complete variable domain reads KAGVTQTPRYLIKTRGQQVTLSCSPISGHRSVSWYQQTPGQGLQFLFEYFSETQRNKGNFPGRFSGRQFSNSRSEMNVSTLELGDSALYLCASSHLRGQRGGYTFGSGTRLTVV.

This chain uses TRBV19 with TRBJ2-7, with TRBD1 matching 7 bases. Germline lookup yields CDR1 LNHDA and CDR2 SQIVND (reference sequence). Unmatched junction bases numbered 8, after V lost 7 bases and J lost 2 bases. The CDR3 is 14 amino acids. The CDR3 spells CASIQGPSPYEQYF. CDR3 bases: TGTGCCAGTATACAGGGGCCCTCCCCCTACGAGCAGTACTTC.

The chain couples TRBV2 to TRBJ2-7, with 7 bases matching TRBD2. The V segment lost 7 bases and the J segment 5 bases; nucleotides outside the gene matches: 8. Germline CDR1 and CDR2: SNHLY and FYNNEI. This CDR3 spans 13 amino acids. The CDR3 region is CASTGGGVHEQYF. The DNA of the CDR3 is TGTGCCAGCACGGGGGGAGGGGTCCACGAGCAGTACTTC.

The count of this clone is one. This chain uses TRBV5-6 with TRBJ2-3, with a weak D call TRBD2 (6 bases). Germline CDR1 SGHDT, CDR2 YYEEEE. The ends were cut back, 9 bases at V and 4 bases at J, with 12 bases in the middle. CDR3 length: 12 residues. CDR3 DNA sequence: TGTGCCACCGGCGGGATGTCAGATACGCAGTATTTT. Translating gives CATGGMSDTQYF.

The CDR3 spells CASSSGSSGNQETQYF. CDR3 nucleotide sequence: TGTGCCAGCAGCTCCGGGTCTAGCGGGAACCAAGAGACCCAGTACTTC. The chain recombines TRBV7-9 with TRBJ2-5, with 9 bases identical to TRBD2. The CDR3 sequence is 16 residues long. The germline V gene has CDR1 SEHNR and CDR2 FQNEAQ (reference sequence). Trimming cost V 4 bases and J 0 bases; bases outside gene matches: 6.

V gene TRBV10-1 combines with J gene TRBJ1-1; no clear D gene. Germline V gives CDR1 WNHNN, CDR2 SYGVQD (reference sequence). V was cut by 0 bases and J by 0 bases, with 14 bases left in between. The CDR3 is 17 amino acids. The CDR3 region has the DNA TGCGCCAGCAGTGAGTCAAGAGGGAACGGAATGAACACTGAAGCTTTCTTT. This codes for CASSESRGNGMNTEAFF.

The chain combines TRBV4-3 with TRBJ2-1; the match to TRBD2 covers 12 bases. V was pared by 1 base and J by 9 bases, with 7 bases of the junction left unmatched. The CDR3 spans 16 residues. CDR1 is LGHNA and CDR2 is YSLEER in the germline V gene. The CDR3 reads CASSQGLAGAMGEQFF. In nucleotides, the CDR3 is TGCGCCAGCAGCCAAGGACTAGCGGGGGCCATGGGTGAGCAGTTCTTC.

The J gene is TRBJ2-3, the V gene TRBV10-3; a weak D match, TRBD1 (6 bases). Trimming stripped 4 bases from V and 0 bases from J, with 11 bases between. The CDR3 runs to 15 residues. Germline CDR1 reads ENHRY; CDR2 reads SYGVKD. CDR3 nucleotide sequence: TGTGCCATCAGTGGGGGACACCTAAGCACAGATACGCAGTATTTT. The encoded protein is CAISGGHLSTDTQYF.

CDR3 loop: CASSLMTGGSYEQYF. CDR3 sequence (DNA): TGTGCCAGCAGCTTAATGACAGGGGGCTCCTACGAGCAGTACTTC. The chain joins TRBV7-2 to TRBJ2-7; 9 bases are a match to TRBD1. V gave up 2 bases and J gave up 0 bases; unmatched junction bases: 2. Germline-derived CDR1 and CDR2 are SGHTA and FQGNSA. The CDR3 length is 15 residues. The full variable domain, rest sourced from reference TRBV7-2 and TRBJ2-7, is GAGVSQSPSNKVTEKGKDVELRCDPISGHTALYWYRQSLGQGLEFLIYFQGNSAPDKSGLPSDRFSAERTGGSVSTLTIQRTQQEDSAVYLCASSLMTGGSYEQYFGPGTRLTVT.

The chain is built from TRBV30 and TRBJ1-1, with TRBD1 as a possible D gene (6 bases). Trimming removed 5 bases from V and 10 bases from J, with 17 bases in between. Germline V lookup: CDR1 GTSNPN, CDR2 SVGIG (reference sequence). The CDR3 spans 12 residues. DNA of the CDR3: TGTGCCTGGTTCCAGGGGAAATTAGGAGCTTTCTTT. Amino acid sequence: CAWFQGKLGAFF.

This clone was found a few times. The chain recombines TRBV4-3 with TRBJ2-1, with a possible D match to TRBD2 (6 bases). Trimming cost V 0 bases and J 6 bases, with 18 bases left between them. The CDR3 loop spans 17 amino acids. CDR1 and CDR2 (germline): LGHNA, YSLEER. The CDR3 protein is CASSQDRRGAGSNEQFF. For the CDR3, the DNA is TGCGCCAGCAGCCAAGATCGACGCGGGGCGGGGTCCAATGAGCAGTTCTTC.

This rearrangement joins TRBV7-3 to TRBJ1-6; 9 bases line up with TRBD1. The V gene's germline CDR1 is SGHTA and CDR2 FQGTGA. Trimming cost V 5 bases and J 7 bases; bases outside gene matches: 12. CDR3 length equals 17 residues. CDR3 protein: CASSTWDRVSENSPLHF. DNA for the CDR3: TGTGCCAGCAGCACTTGGGACAGGGTGTCTGAGAATTCACCCCTCCACTTT.

The genes are TRBV28 and TRBJ1-2; D perhaps matches TRBD1 (6 bases). This CDR3 has 14 amino acids. Germline V gives CDR1 MDHEN, CDR2 SYDVKM. The germline V and J ends were trimmed by 5 bases and 7 bases, with 17 bases remaining between them. The CDR3 reads CASSPLWTVGGYTF. The CDR3 DNA follows: TGTGCCAGCAGTCCCCTCTGGACAGTGGGTGGCTACACCTTC.

CDR3 DNA: TGCGCCAGCAGCCTTACAGGGGGCGCCGACAATGAGCAGTTCTTC. Its protein product is CASSLTGGADNEQFF. This chain connects TRBV5-1 to TRBJ2-1; 9 nucleotides line up with TRBD1. J lost 5 bases, V lost 4 bases, and 7 bases had no gene match. Germline lookup yields CDR1 SGHRS and CDR2 YFSETQ. The CDR3 spans 15 residues.

This chain connects TRBV7-2 to TRBJ2-1, with TRBD2 matching over 9 bases. The CDR3 runs 16 residues. Trimming at V came to 5 bases and at J to 4 bases, leaving 9 bases not matched to a gene. Germline V lookup: CDR1 SGHTA, CDR2 FQGNSA. CDR3 in DNA: TGTGCCAGCAGCCCCCCGGGACTAGCAGTGTACAATGAGCAGTTCTTC. It specifies CASSPPGLAVYNEQFF.